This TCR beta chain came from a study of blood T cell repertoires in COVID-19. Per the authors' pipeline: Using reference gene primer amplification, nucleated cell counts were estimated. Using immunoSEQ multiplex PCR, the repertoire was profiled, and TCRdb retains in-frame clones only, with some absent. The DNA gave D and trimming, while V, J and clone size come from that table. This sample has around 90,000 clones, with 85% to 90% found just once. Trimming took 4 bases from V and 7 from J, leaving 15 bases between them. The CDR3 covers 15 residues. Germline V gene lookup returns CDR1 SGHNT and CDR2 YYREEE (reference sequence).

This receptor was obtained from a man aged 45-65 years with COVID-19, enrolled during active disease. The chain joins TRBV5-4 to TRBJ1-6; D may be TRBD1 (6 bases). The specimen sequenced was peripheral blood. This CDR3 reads CASSRTTGWNSPLHF. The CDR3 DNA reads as TGTGCCAGCAGCCGTACGACAGGATGGAATTCACCCCTCCACTTT.